Following are 18 T cell receptor beta chains from one sample sequenced in a study of blood T cell repertoires in COVID-19. The protocol was immunoSEQ multiplex PCR, while the TCRdb copy is restricted to in-frame clones and leaves out a portion. The sample includes some 370,000 clones, about 89% of them seen just once. The sample comprised peripheral blood. The receptor set was obtained from a man aged 40-49 years with acute or convalescent COVID-19.

This chain links TRBV19 with TRBJ1-1; D uncertain. This CDR3 spans 12 amino acids. Germline V lookup: CDR1 LNHDA, CDR2 SQIVND (reference sequence). Trimming pared 1 base from V and 6 bases from J, leaving 6 bases between. The CDR3 region has the DNA TGTGCCAGTAGTATAGCAGGATCTGAAGCTTTCTTT. This sequence encodes CASSIAGSEAFF. Full variable domain (rest looked up from reference TRBV19 and TRBJ1-1): DGGITQSPKYLFRKEGQNVTLSCEQNLNHDAMYWYRQDPGQGLRLIYYSQIVNDFQKGDIAEGYSVSREKKESFPLTVTSAQKNPTAFYLCASSIAGSEAFFGQGTRLTVV.

The chain couples TRBV25-1 to TRBJ1-6, with D unresolved. Germline V lookup: CDR1 MGHDK, CDR2 SYGVNS. The CDR3 totals 14 residues. The germline V and J ends were trimmed by 5 bases and 4 bases, with 9 bases remaining between them. The CDR3 DNA reads TGTGCCAGCAGTCACAGTGATTATAATTCACCCCTCCACTTT. This encodes CASSHSDYNSPLHF.

This chain links TRBV12-3 or TRBV12-4 with TRBJ1-2, with 10 positions matching TRBD1. V lost 5 bases, J lost 4 bases, and 1 base stayed unmatched. CDR3 length: 13 residues. The CDR3 DNA is TGTGCCAGCAGTCGGGACAGGGGCTATGGCTACACCTTC. Protein sequence: CASSRDRGYGYTF.

The chain links TRBV28 to TRBJ2-7; D unresolved. CDR3 size: 10 residues. CDR1 MDHEN and CDR2 SYDVKM come from the germline V gene. The V end was cut by 3 bases, the J end by 5 bases, with 2 bases between. In DNA, the CDR3 is TGTGCCAGCAGTTTCAACGAGCAGTACTTC. It is translated as CASSFNEQYF.

The rearrangement uses TRBV5-1 and TRBJ2-5, with 8 bases fitting TRBD2. The V and J ends lost 4 bases and 2 bases, in that order; junction bases with no gene match: 13. The CDR3 length is 17 residues. Per the germline V gene, CDR1 is SGHRS and CDR2 is YFSETQ. CDR3 amino acids: CASSAGTSARKQETQYF. The CDR3 DNA sequence: TGCGCCAGCAGCGCCGGGACTAGTGCTAGAAAGCAAGAGACCCAGTACTTC. Looking up the rest from reference TRBV5-1 and TRBJ2-5 gives the full variable domain: KAGVTQTPRYLIKTRGQQVTLSCSPISGHRSVSWYQQTPGQGLQFLFEYFSETQRNKGNFPGRFSGRQFSNSRSEMNVSTLELGDSALYLCASSAGTSARKQETQYFGPGTRLLVL.

This rearrangement joins TRBV10-3 to TRBJ2-2; 7 bases map to TRBD1. This CDR3 has 13 amino acids. Trimming removed 2 bases from V and 9 bases from J; junction bases left unmatched: 3. Looked up from germline, CDR1 is ENHRY and CDR2 is SYGVKD. This CDR3 is CAISETGDRELFF. In DNA, the CDR3 is TGTGCCATCAGTGAGACAGGGGATAGGGAGCTGTTTTTT.

Worth noting for this clone: Germline and junction disagree at one end, which may indicate a read error. The chain recombines TRBV2 with TRBJ1-1; 9 bases agree with TRBD1. From germline, CDR1 is SNHLY and CDR2 FYNNEI. This CDR3 comprises 12 residues. CDR3 bases: TGTGCCAGCAGCGACAGGGGGGAACGACTCTATTTT. Encoded protein: CASSDRGERLYF.

This clone has a count of ten or more. This chain connects TRBV4-3 to TRBJ2-2; unclear D gene. V lost 0 bases, J lost 8 bases, and 4 bases lay in between. The V gene's germline CDR1 is LGHNA and CDR2 YSLEER. This CDR3 contains 12 residues. CDR3 sequence (DNA): TGCGCCAGCAGCCAAGATATGGGGGAGCTGTTTTTT. As protein: CASSQDMGELFF.

V is TRBV7-8 and J is TRBJ2-5; 9 nucleotides agree with TRBD2. The V gene end was trimmed by 2 bases and the J gene end by 4 bases; junction bases not matched to a gene: 8. Germline lookup yields CDR1 SGHVS and CDR2 FQNEAQ. CDR3 length equals 16 residues. The CDR3 is CASSLTLAGPGETQYF. CDR3 DNA: TGTGCCAGCAGCTTAACGCTAGCGGGGCCCGGAGAGACCCAGTACTTC.

V and J are TRBV10-3 and TRBJ2-5, with TRBD2 identical over 7 bases. With V trimmed by 3 bases and J by 3 bases, 4 bases remained unmatched. Germline CDR1 is ENHRY and CDR2 is SYGVKD. This CDR3 comprises 14 residues. The CDR3 protein is CAISDSSGKETQYF. The CDR3 DNA reads TGTGCCATCAGTGATTCAAGCGGGAAAGAGACCCAGTACTTC.

The rearrangement joins TRBV7-8 to TRBJ1-6, with D uncertain. V lost 5 bases to trimming and J lost 7 bases, with 12 bases between them. Germline loops: CDR1 SGHVS, CDR2 FQNEAQ. This CDR3 spans 14 amino acids. CDR3 sequence reads: CASSHNRENSPLHF. CDR3 DNA: TGTGCCAGCAGCCACAACAGAGAAAATTCACCCCTCCACTTT.

V gene TRBV5-1 combines with J gene TRBJ2-3, with 7 bases that match TRBD2. The CDR3 spans 15 residues. Germline V gene lookup returns CDR1 SGHRS and CDR2 YFSETQ. The trim removed 4 bases at V and 5 bases at J, leaving 10 bases unmatched. CDR3 loop: CASSPVAGAIDTQYF. DNA of the CDR3: TGCGCCAGCAGCCCTGTTGCGGGAGCGATAGATACGCAGTATTTT.

The V call is TRBV4-2, the J call TRBJ2-5, with TRBD2 as a possible D gene (6 bases). CDR1 LGHNA and CDR2 YNFKEQ come from the germline V gene. There are 14 residues in the CDR3. The V end lost 1 base, the J end lost 5 bases, and 11 bases lay between the germline ends. In DNA, the CDR3 is TGTGCCAGCAGCCAAGTCGGGGGTCGCGAGACCCAGTACTTC. This encodes CASSQVGGRETQYF.

The V and J genes are TRBV18 and TRBJ1-1; D might be TRBD1 (5 bases). The V gene's germline CDR1 is KGHSH and CDR2 LQKENI. V was pared by 0 bases and J by 2 bases, with 10 bases between. The CDR3 sequence is 15 residues long. CDR3 DNA sequence: TGTGCCAGCTCACCACCTGTGACAGCCAACACTGAAGCTTTCTTT. It encodes CASSPPVTANTEAFF.

The CDR3 sequence: CASSDIAGVGNEQFF. The CDR3 nucleotides are TGTGCCAGCAGCGACATAGCGGGGGTGGGGAATGAGCAGTTCTTC. The rearrangement links TRBV7-8 to TRBJ2-1; TRBD2 matches 9 bases. Germline V gives CDR1 SGHVS, CDR2 FQNEAQ. The CDR3 contains 15 residues. Losses at the gene ends were 5 bases for V and 7 bases for J; bases not matched to a gene: 9.

With respect to this clone: Other DNA sequences from this sample encode an identical CDR3 as well. Here the CDR3 reads CASSLGTGDGYTF. The DNA for the CDR3 is TGTGCCAGCAGCTTAGGGACAGGGGATGGCTACACCTTC. The gene calls are TRBV11-2 and TRBJ1-2, with TRBD1 identical over 9 bases. V shed 1 base and J 6 bases; nucleotides not matched to a gene: 0. Germline values: CDR1 SGHAT, CDR2 FQNNGV. The CDR3 length is 13 residues.

V and J are TRBV2 and TRBJ2-1; weak D call: TRBD2 (6 bases). V dropped 6 bases and J dropped 3 bases, with 12 bases sitting between them. This CDR3 spans 14 amino acids. Germline-derived CDR1 and CDR2 are SNHLY and FYNNEI. CDR3 region: CASRLRGNYNEQFF. In DNA, the CDR3 is TGTGCCAGCAGACTCCGGGGGAACTACAATGAGCAGTTCTTC.

The V call is TRBV6-5, the J call TRBJ1-2; TRBD1 aligns across 10 bases. Losses at the gene ends were 0 bases for V and 3 bases for J; bases not matched to a gene: 4. Germline V gives CDR1 MNHEY, CDR2 SVGAGI. CDR3 length: 16 amino acids. The CDR3 DNA reads as TGTGCCAGCAGTTACTCGGGGACAGGGGCCTACTATGGCTACACCTTC. Its protein is CASSYSGTGAYYGYTF.